Described below is a single TCR beta chain sequence and its context. Its antigen is as yet unknown. This sample is drawn from a study of cytomegalovirus exposure and HLA in healthy donors. Study outcomes and limitations: Reports showed the classifier diagnosing cytomegalovirus status with high specificity and sensitivity.

Germline V gene sequence: CDR1 MDHEN, CDR2 SYDVKM. CDR3 length: 13 amino acids. The V end lost 4 bases, the J end lost 4 bases, and 8 bases lay between the germline ends. Sequencing used immunoSEQ multiplex PCR; TCRdb keeps in-frame clones, though not all of them. The sample lists some 350,000 clones, around 90% occurring once. This rearrangement joins TRBV28 to TRBJ1-3, with unresolved D. This TCR was sampled from a woman aged 25 to 45 in good health and CMV-seropositive. The sample taken for sequencing was PBMCs. CDR3 nucleotides: TGTGCCAGCAGTTCAGGCGTCGGAAACACCATATATTTT. Residues: CASSSGVGNTIYF.